The entry below describes one T cell receptor (beta chain). The antigen remains undetermined. Sequenced by immunoSEQ multiplex PCR; TCRdb stores in-frame clones only, minus some. The table shows 130,000 or so clones, with 70% to 90% occurring only once. The data derive from a study of T cell responses to AZD1222 COVID-19 vaccine. Turning to the study itself: Researchers grouped second doses given at about 4 or about 12 weeks into one pool. Regarding the study as a whole: Donors skewed white British and female; clonal diversity was possibly underestimated.

The clonotype originates from an adult in good health. Sequencing used peripheral blood, obtained on day 0 of AZD1222 vaccination.

The DNA of the CDR3 is TGTGCCACCACGGGACAGCAGAACACTGAAGCTTTCTTT. This sequence encodes CATTGQQNTEAFF. This rearrangement joins TRBV12-3 or TRBV12-4 to TRBJ1-1; 7 positions match TRBD1. V trimming: 10 bases; J trimming: 1 base; junction bases outside the gene matches: 6. This CDR3 is built from 13 residues.